This T cell receptor (beta chain) is from a study of neoadjuvant anti-PD-1 for oral cavity cancer (dated by TCRdb to the early 2020s). Concerning the study at large: Before curative-intent surgical resection, most patients were given three to four biweekly doses of nivolumab at 3 mg/kg. There were eleven to twelve patients in the parent correlative cohort, and the response rate was 33%. For patients who did not progress, a fourth nivolumab dose was given around day 43, followed by definitive surgical resection on days 50-56. Under RECIST 1.1, patients with complete response, partial response or stable disease were classed as responders, and patients with progression were classed as non-responders. The investigation overall reported the following: Higher pretreatment blood TCRbeta clonality and lower post-treatment tumor TCRbeta clonality were correlated with higher pretreatment blood Treg/Th17 ratios. The TCR analyses had only three patients in each response group, and the authors called for validation in larger cohorts. After neoadjuvant nivolumab, T cell clonality (Gini index) in PBMCs was significantly higher in non-responders than in responders.

Cut back by 5 bases and 2 bases, the V and J ends lie 15 bases apart. Its CDR3 holds 15 amino acids, cysteine through phenylalanine. The read is trimmed to its CDR3 DNA, 45 bases read in frame from base 1. CDR1 SGHVS and CDR2 FQNEAQ are derived from the germline V gene. This specimen's time point label, per the study, means: before neoadjuvant nivolumab. Patients had been newly diagnosed with stage II-IVA oral cavity squamous cell carcinoma, and no prior systemic or radiation treatment had been given to the patients. Everyone in the cohort had locally advanced, HPV-negative oral cavity squamous cell carcinoma. No culture maintenance or expansion was done, as the peripheral blood mononuclear cells went straight to analysis. The samples were drawn from a longitudinal correlative study tied to a single-arm phase II trial testing neoadjuvant nivolumab in oral cavity squamous cell carcinoma. Subject-matched pre- and post-treatment PBMCs and tumors from three responders and three non-responders underwent genomic DNA-based TCRbeta sequencing. Peripheral blood mononuclear cells were collected before nivolumab treatment and again after treatment, at the time of surgery. Genomic DNA was isolated from PBMCs using the Maxwell RSC DNA from Cells kit.

For deep sequencing, each PBMC sample was run in six replicates, with libraries mostly built from 400 to 550 ng of input genomic DNA. The immunoSEQ hsTCRbeta kit was used to prepare TCRbeta libraries according to the manufacturer's instructions. Sequencing of the completed libraries took place using an Illumina NovaSeq 6000 S4 flow cell after they had been pooled to about 3 nM. The original pipeline was this. The immunoSEQ Analyzer was used for raw data preprocessing and quality control. The analysis was restricted to productive rearrangements, with each unique CDR3 amino acid sequence defining a clonotype. Using the R package tcR, the researchers computed the Gini-Simpson index as their estimate of repertoire clonality. Gini indices were compared with Student's t test, and associations with tumor size change were assessed by Pearson correlation. In TCRdb, the immuneACCESS table is reduced to in-frame sequences with V and J assigned. These tables do not hold every clone; where another copy was compared, an unresolved V gene accounts for under half, and the others remain unexplained. The DNA was the basis for D and trimming; V, J and clone size are from that table. This sample lists approximately 67,000 clones; about four fifths were detected once. Around 3.7% of the sample is taken by the ten largest.

This clone was picked up one time. What this receptor recognizes is not known. Base-call qualities are not available, and no considerably larger clone is one nucleotide away. The sequence derives from a person aged 35-80 years with oral cavity squamous cell carcinoma. The V and J genes are TRBV7-8 and TRBJ1-1; the D gene is perhaps TRBD1, from 5 matching bases. Sequencing was performed on PBMCs, taken before nivolumab (anti-PD-1) treatment. CDR3 loop: CASSSFGGTNTEAFF. The DNA sequence is given as TGTGCCAGCAGCAGCTTTGGGGGAACTAACACTGAAGCTTTCTTT.